This T cell receptor (beta chain) originates from a study of blood T cells in healthy people across ages. Overall study results and limits: Percentage of naive T cells showed a strong correlation with TCR beta diversity. Whereas aged donors had fewer naive CD4+ cells, long-lived donors had more of them and higher diversity.

A J-beta primer mix and a sample-barcoded 5' primer were used in a second PCR of about 7 to 12 cycles. Every individual sample yielded 2.5 million or more paired-end reads (each containing CDR3). TCRdb reprocessed the 5' RACE reads with MiXCR, giving one entry per CDR3 protein. The sample has roughly 1.5 million distinct CDR3 sequences, less than 45% seen once; the top ten hold 4%. Regarding this clonotype: Its antigen is not identified. Germline and junction disagree at one end, which may indicate a read error.

The CDR3 covers 15 residues. The germline V gene encodes CDR1 MNHEY and CDR2 SMNVEV (reference sequence). Russia was home to the donors, healthy Caucasian individuals aged about 6 to 90. The receptor was isolated from a woman aged 18-30 years in good health. Sequencing was done on a sample of blood. The genes are TRBV27 and TRBJ2-3; D gene uncertain. The CDR3 coding sequence is TGTACCAGCAGTTTAATGGTGACGTTCGCAGATACGCAGTATTTT. Its translation is CTSSLMVTFADTQYF.